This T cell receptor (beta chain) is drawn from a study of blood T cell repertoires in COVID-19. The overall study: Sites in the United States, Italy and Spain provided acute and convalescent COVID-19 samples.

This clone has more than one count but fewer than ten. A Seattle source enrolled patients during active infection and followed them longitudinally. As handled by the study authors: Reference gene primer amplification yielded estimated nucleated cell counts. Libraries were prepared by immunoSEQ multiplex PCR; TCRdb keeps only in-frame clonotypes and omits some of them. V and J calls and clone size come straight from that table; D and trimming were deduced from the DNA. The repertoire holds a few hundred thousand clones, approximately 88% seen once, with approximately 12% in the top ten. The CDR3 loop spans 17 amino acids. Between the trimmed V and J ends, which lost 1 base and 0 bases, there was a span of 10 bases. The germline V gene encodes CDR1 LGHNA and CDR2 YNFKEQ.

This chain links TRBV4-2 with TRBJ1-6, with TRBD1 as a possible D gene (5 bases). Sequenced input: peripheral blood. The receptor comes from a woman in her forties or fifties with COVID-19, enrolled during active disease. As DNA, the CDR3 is TGTGCCAGCAGCCAAGCCGAGGGACTCTCCTATAATTCACCCCTCCACTTT. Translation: CASSQAEGLSYNSPLHF.